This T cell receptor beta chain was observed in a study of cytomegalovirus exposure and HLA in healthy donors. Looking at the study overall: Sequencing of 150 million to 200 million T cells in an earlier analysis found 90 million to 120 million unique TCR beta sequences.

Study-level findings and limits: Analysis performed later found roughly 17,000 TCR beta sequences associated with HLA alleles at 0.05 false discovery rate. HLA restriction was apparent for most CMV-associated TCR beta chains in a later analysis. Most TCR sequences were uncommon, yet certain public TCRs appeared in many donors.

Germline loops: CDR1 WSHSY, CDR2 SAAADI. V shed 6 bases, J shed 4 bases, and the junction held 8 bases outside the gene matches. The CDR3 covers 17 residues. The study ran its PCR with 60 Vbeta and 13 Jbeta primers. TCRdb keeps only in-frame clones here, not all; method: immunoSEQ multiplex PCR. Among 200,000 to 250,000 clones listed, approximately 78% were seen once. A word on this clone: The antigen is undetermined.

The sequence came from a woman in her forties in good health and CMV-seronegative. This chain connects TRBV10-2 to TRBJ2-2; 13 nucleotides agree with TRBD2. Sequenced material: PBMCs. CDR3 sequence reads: CASRWTSGSRGTGELFF. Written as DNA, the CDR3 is TGCGCCAGCAGATGGACTAGCGGGAGTAGGGGCACCGGGGAGCTGTTTTTT.